The sequence of this T cell receptor (beta chain) was determined in a study of immune heterogeneity within non-small cell lung tumors. The overall study: Among the tumors, several were squamous cell carcinomas, under eleven were non-squamous carcinomas and 1 was not otherwise specified.

This clonotype was counted a few times. The antigen remains undetermined. It was a multiplex PCR that amplified TCR beta CDR3, with 32 V and 13 J primers. Each CDR3 protein is one row after TCRdb ran MiXCR on the multiplex PCR reads. The sample lists around 1,900 distinct CDR3 sequences, less than 35% occurring once. Bulk tumor genomic DNA was the template, and each sample received 450 to 750 ng. During surgery, several far-apart biopsies were obtained from every primary tumor. Undergoing curative surgery were patients whose non-small cell lung cancer was untreated and newly diagnosed. The CDR3 extends over 11 amino acids. Deletions cut 1 base from V and 11 bases from J, with 10 bases between. CDR1 is DFQATT, CDR2 SNEGSKA, per germline (reference sequence). Study results and caveats: There were identical dominant CDR3 beta clonotypes recurring across tumor sites within a patient, together with site-unique high-frequency clones.

Specimen: lung tumor tissue. This chain connects TRBV20-1 to TRBJ2-3; D is ambiguous. The TCR comes from a woman aged 45-65 years with non-small cell lung cancer. DNA for the CDR3: TGCAGTGCTAGAGCTGCTGGGGTGCAGTATTTT. Protein sequence: CSARAAGVQYF.